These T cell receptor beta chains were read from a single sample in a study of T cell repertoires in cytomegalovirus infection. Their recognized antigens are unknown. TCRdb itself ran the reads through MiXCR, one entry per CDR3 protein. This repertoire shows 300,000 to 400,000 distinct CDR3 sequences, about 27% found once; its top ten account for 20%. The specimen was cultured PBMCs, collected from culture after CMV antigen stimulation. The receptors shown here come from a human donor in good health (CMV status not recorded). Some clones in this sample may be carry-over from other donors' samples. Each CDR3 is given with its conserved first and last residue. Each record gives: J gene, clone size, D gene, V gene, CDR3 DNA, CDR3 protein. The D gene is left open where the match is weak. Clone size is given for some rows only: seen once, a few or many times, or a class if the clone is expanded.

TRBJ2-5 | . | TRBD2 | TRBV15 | TGTGCCACCAGCAGTGAACGTAGACTAGCGGGGGGGAAAGAGACCCAGTACTTC | CATSSERRLAGGKETQYF
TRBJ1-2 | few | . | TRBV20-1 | TGCAGTGCCCAAGAGGGGTTTGACTATGGCTACACCTTC | CSAQEGFDYGYTF
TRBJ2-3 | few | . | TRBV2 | TGTGCCAGCAAACTCCTGGGGAGCACAGATACGCAGTATTTT | CASKLLGSTDTQYF
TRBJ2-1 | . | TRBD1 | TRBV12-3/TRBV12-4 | TGTGCCAGCAGTTTGGGACAGGGACATGAGCAGTTCTTC | CASSLGQGHEQFF
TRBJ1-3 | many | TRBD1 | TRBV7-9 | TGTGCCAGCAGCTTAGTAGGGGGCGAATTCACGAACACCATATATTTT | CASSLVGGEFTNTIYF
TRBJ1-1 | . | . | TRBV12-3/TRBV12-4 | TGTGCCAGCAGTTCCGGGGGGTACACTGAAGCTTTCTTT | CASSSGGYTEAFF
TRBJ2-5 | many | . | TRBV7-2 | TGTGCCAGCAGCTTGGCCCAAGAGACCCAGTACTTC | CASSLAQETQYF
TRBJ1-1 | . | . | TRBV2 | TGTGCCAGCAGTGACCGGGGTACCACTGAAGCTTTCTTT | CASSDRGTTEAFF
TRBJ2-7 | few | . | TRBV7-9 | TGTGCCAGCAGGGACGGAGCCTACGAGCAGTACTTC | CASRDGAYEQYF
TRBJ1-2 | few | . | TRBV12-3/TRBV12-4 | TGTGCCAGCAGTACCACAGGGATCTATGGCTACACCTTC | CASSTTGIYGYTF
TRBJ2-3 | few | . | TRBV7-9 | TGTGCCAGCAGCTTTGCTACAGATACGCAGTATTTT | CASSFATDTQYF
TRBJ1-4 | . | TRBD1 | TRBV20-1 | TGCAGTGCTAGGATAAGGGACAGGGGAAAACTGTTTTTT | CSARIRDRGKLFF
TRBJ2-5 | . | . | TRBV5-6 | TGTGCCAGCAGCTTTTCAGGGGCAGAGACCCAGTACTTC | CASSFSGAETQYF
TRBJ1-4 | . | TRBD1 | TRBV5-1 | TGCGCCAGCAGCTTAAACGGACAGGGCTATGAAAAACTGTTTTTT | CASSLNGQGYEKLFF
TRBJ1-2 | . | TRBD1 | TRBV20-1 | TGCAGTTGGGGACAGGGGGCTGGCTACACCTTC | CSWGQGAGYTF
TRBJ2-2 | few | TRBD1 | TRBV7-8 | TGTGCCAGCAGCCTAACGATTCAGGGGGCGCGGGGCGGGGAGCTGTTTTTT | CASSLTIQGARGGELFF
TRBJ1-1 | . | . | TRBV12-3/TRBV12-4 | TGTGCCAGCAGTTTTCGGGGGCGGGGGGCTGAAGCTTTCTTT | CASSFRGRGAEAFF
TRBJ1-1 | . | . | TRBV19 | TGTGCCAGTAGTATCGGGGGGGCGAGGACTGAAGCTTTCTTT | CASSIGGARTEAFF
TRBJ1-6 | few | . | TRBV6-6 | TGTGCCAGCAGTGACTCAAGGAGGGGGGCCGGTTCACCCCTCCACTTT | CASSDSRRGAGSPLHF
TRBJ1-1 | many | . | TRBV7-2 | TGTGCCAGCAGCTTACACAGGTCCGGCACTGAAGCTTTCTTT | CASSLHRSGTEAFF
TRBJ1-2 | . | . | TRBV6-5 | TGTGCCAGCAGATATTTAGGGGGGGAGGGTGGCTACACCTTC | CASRYLGGEGGYTF
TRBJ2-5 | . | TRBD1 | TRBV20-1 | TGCAGTGCTACCTACAGGGGGCGATTCGAGACCCAGTACTTC | CSATYRGRFETQYF
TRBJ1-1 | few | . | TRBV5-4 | TGTGCCAGCAGCCTGGACGGACTGGCTTTACAGAACACTGAAGCTTTCTTT | CASSLDGLALQNTEAFF
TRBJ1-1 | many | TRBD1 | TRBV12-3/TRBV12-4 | TGTGCCAGCAGTTCTGGAGGGACAGTAAACACTGAAGCTTTCTTT | CASSSGGTVNTEAFF
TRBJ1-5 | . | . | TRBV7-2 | TGTGCCAGCAGTCCCGGGGAAGATAATCAGCCCCAGCATTTT | CASSPGEDNQPQHF
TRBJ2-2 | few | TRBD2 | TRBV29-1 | TGCAGCGCGTCGGGGGGATCCGGGGAGCTGTTTTTT | CSASGGSGELFF
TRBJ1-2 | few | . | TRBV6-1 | TGTGCCAGCAGTGGACTCCGGACTCCCGTGGATGGCTACACCTTC | CASSGLRTPVDGYTF
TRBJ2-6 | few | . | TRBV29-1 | TGCAGCGTCGCTGGGGACTCTGGGGCCAACGTCCTGACTTTC | CSVAGDSGANVLTF
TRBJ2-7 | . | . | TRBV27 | TGTGCCAGCGGTTTATCATTCGACTACAGTGGGGAGCAGTACTTC | CASGLSFDYSGEQYF
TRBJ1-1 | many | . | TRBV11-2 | TGTGCCAGCAGCTTTCGTTACCGGAATAAGAACACTGAAGCTTTCTTT | CASSFRYRNKNTEAFF
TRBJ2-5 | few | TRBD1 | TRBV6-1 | TGTGCCAGCAGGCACGATGGACAGGGGGCAGAGACCCAGTACTTC | CASRHDGQGAETQYF
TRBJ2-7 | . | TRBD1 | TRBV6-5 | TGTGCCAGCAGACGACAGGGGGCAGGGGAGCAGTACTTC | CASRRQGAGEQYF
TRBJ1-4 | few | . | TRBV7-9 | TGTGCCAGCAGCCGGACAGATAATAGGGAAAAACTGTTTTTT | CASSRTDNREKLFF
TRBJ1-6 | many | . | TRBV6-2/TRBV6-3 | TGTGCCAGTCTGGAGGGAGGCCATAATTCACCCCTCCACTTT | CASLEGGHNSPLHF
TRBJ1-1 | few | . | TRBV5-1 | TGCGCCAGCAGCCCGCCGGCGGGGATGAACACTGAAGCTTTCTTT | CASSPPAGMNTEAFF
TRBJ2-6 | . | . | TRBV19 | TGTGCCAGTAGTATAAAGTGGGGCGCTGGGGCCAACGTCCTGACTTTC | CASSIKWGAGANVLTF
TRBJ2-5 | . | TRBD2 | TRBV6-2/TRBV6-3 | TGTGCCAGCACCCTTAGCGGGAGGGAGTTAGAGACCCAGTACTTC | CASTLSGRELETQYF
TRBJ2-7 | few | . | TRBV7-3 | TGTGCCAGCAGCCAACAGGGGGGGTCCTACGAGCAGTACTTC | CASSQQGGSYEQYF
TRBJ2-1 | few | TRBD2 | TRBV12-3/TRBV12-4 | TGTGCCAGCAGTTCGGGACTAGCGGGAATCAATGAGCAGTTCTTC | CASSSGLAGINEQFF